This TCR beta chain is drawn from a study of blood T cell repertoires in COVID-19 (dated by TCRdb to 2020 to 2022). For the study in its entirety: Collaborator samples came from the United States, Italy and Spain and covered acute and convalescent phases of COVID-19. The samples were drawn from the first 160 participants of the ongoing ImmuneRACE study and from 1,254 subjects provided by 6 global collaborators. The repertoires were made available in a free public database intended to serve as a resource for research on the immune response to SARS-CoV-2. Where available, HLA class I and class II types were taken from metadata supplied by the sample provider and were not determined by assay-based typing. A de-identified subject ID, COVID-19 status, age in years and sex were almost always included in the sample metadata. Subjects who had been exposed to COVID-19, were actively infected with it, or had recovered from it provided the deeply sampled blood TCRbeta repertoires that made up the dataset. The prospective study material was composed of cDNA or gDNA derived from T cells, B-cell-depleted T cells, or PBMCs. Points the paper makes about the study in general: How much clinical and demographic metadata was included differed by source and by participant, and the metadata was provided uncurated.

Comment on this clone: The clone's antigen remains unknown. Within one base of it there is no much larger clone, and no base qualities were kept.

The immunoSEQ Assay, a bias-controlled multiplex PCR, was used to amplify TCRbeta CDR3 regions from genomic DNA. Per the original workflow: The number of nucleated cells in each sample was estimated by amplification of reference gene primers within the assay. To quantify the absolute abundance of each unique TCRbeta CDR3 rearrangement, sequence reads were collapsed and filtered. For each sample, productive Simpson clonality was calculated as the square root of Simpson's diversity index across productive rearrangements. TCRdb took this table from immuneACCESS and kept in-frame rearrangements with V and J called. Such tables lack part of the clones; where checked against another copy, unresolved V genes explain under half of the gap, and the rest is unexplained. That table is the source of V, J and clone size, and D and trimming were worked out from the DNA. The sample table shows a few hundred thousand clones, and about 88% are seen once. 4% of the sample goes to the ten largest clones.

Another Seattle source contributed samples from volunteer blood donors who had recovered from COVID-19. Whole blood was collected in K2EDTA tubes by collaborating institutions according to the institutions' own protocols. For TCRbeta analysis, collaborators shipped samples in one of three forms: frozen whole blood, isolated PBMCs, or DNA extracted from either of those sample types. V lost 2 bases and J lost 0 bases, and the count of bases not matched to a germline gene is 5. The CDR3 spans 15 residues, from the cysteine through the phenylalanine. The only DNA kept is the CDR3, 45 bases in frame from the first base. The germline V gene (reference sequence) yields SGHKS for CDR1 and YYEKEE for CDR2.

This TCR derives from a man aged 55 to 70 who had recovered from COVID-19. Sequencing used peripheral blood. The chain joins TRBV5-5 to TRBJ2-7; TRBD1 aligns with 7 central bases. The DNA sequence follows: TGTGCCAGCAGCTTTAAGGGGGCCGGCTCCTACGAGCAGTACTTC. It translates as CASSFKGAGSYEQYF.